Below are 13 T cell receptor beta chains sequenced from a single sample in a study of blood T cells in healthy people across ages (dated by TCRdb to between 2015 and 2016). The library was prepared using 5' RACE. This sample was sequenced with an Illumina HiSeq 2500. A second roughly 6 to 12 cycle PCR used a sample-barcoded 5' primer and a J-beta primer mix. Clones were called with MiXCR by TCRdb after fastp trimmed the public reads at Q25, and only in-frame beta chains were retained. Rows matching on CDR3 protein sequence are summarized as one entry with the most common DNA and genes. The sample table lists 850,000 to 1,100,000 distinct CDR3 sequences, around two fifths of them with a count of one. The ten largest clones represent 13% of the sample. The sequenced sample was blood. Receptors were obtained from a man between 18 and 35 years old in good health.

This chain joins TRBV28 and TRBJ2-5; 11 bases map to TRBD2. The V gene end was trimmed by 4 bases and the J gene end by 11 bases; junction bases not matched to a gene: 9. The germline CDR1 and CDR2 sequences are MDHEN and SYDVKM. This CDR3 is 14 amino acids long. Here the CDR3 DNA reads TGTGCCAGCAGTTACGTAGCGGGGGGGCAAGAGCAGTACTTC. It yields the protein CASSYVAGGQEQYF.

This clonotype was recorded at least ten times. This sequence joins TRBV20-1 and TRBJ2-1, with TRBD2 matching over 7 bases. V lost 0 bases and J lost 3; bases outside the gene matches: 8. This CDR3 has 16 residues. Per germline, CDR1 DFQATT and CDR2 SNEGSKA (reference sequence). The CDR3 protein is CSARDREAGFYNEQFF. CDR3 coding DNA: TGCAGTGCTAGAGATCGAGAAGCGGGGTTCTACAATGAGCAGTTCTTC.

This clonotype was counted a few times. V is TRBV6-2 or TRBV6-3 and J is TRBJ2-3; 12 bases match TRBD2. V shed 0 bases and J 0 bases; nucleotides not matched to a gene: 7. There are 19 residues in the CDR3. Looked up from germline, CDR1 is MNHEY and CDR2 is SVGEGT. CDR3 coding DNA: TGTGCCAGCAGTTACTCGCCTAGCGGGGGGGCCGGTAGCACAGATACGCAGTATTTT. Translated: CASSYSPSGGAGSTDTQYF.

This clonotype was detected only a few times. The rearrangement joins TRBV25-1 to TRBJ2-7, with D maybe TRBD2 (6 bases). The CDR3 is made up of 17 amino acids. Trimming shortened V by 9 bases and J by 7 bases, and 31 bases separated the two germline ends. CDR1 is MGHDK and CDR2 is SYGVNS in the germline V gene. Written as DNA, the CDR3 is TGTGCCAGAACGACAGTCCCGTGGGCGGGGAGATACAATGAGCAGTACTTC. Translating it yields CARTTVPWAGRYNEQYF.

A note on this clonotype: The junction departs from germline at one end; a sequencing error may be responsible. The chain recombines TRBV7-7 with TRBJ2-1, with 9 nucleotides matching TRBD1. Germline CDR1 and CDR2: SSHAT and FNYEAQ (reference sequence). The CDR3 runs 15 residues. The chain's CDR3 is CASSLGTGIYNEQFF. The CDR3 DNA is TGTGCTAGCAGCTTGGGGACAGGGATTTACAATGAGCAGTTCTTC.

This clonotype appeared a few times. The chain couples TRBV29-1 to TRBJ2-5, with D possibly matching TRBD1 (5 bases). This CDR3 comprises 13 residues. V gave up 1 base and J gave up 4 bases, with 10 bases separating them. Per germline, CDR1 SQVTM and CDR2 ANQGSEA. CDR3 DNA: TGCAGCGTTGAAGGAGTGGGGCCAGAGACCCAGTACTTC. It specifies CSVEGVGPETQYF.

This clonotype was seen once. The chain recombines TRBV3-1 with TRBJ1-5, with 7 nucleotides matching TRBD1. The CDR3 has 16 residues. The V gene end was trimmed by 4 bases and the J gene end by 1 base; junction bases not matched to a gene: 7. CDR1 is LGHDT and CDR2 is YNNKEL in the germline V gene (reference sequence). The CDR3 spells CASSPTGVGSNQPQHF. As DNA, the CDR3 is TGTGCCAGCAGCCCCACAGGGGTTGGAAGCAATCAGCCCCAGCATTTT.

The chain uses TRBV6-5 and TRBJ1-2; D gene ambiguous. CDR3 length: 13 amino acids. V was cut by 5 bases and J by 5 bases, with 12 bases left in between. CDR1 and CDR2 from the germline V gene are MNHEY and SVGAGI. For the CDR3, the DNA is TGTGCCAGCAGTATCCTCGACGGTTATGGCTACACCTTC. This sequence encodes CASSILDGYGYTF.

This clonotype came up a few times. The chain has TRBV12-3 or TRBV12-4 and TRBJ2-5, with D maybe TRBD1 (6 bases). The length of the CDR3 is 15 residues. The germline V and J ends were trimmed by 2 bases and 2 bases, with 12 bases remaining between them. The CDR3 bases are TGTGCCAGCAGTTTAACCCCCGGACAGCAAGAGACCCAGTACTTC. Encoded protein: CASSLTPGQQETQYF.

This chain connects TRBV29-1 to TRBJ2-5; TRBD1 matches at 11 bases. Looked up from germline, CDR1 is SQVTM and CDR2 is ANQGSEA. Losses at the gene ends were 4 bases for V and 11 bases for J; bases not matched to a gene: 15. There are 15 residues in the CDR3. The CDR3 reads CSVVDPGTGGGEQYF. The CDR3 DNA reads TGCAGCGTTGTCGACCCGGGGACAGGGGGTGGTGAGCAGTACTTC.

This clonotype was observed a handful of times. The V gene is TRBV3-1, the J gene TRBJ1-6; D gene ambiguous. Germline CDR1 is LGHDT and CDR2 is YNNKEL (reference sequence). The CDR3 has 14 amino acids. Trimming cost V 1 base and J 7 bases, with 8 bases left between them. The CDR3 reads CASSQVNVNSPLHF. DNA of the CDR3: TGTGCCAGCAGCCAAGTAAACGTCAATTCACCCCTCCACTTT.

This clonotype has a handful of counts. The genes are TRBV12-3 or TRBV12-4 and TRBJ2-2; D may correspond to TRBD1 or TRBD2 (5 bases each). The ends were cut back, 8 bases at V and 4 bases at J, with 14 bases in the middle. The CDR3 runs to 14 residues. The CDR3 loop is CASGRGTATGELFF. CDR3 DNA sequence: TGTGCCAGCGGTCGGGGCACGGCCACCGGGGAGCTGTTTTTT.

The CDR3 nucleotides read TGTGCCAGCAGTGTCCTAACAGGGGCCTACACCTTC. Translated: CASSVLTGAYTF. This chain uses TRBV25-1 with TRBJ1-2; 7 bases fit TRBD1. J lost 10 bases, V lost 4 bases, and 6 bases had no gene match. The germline gives CDR1 MGHDK, CDR2 SYGVNS. The CDR3 has 12 amino acids.